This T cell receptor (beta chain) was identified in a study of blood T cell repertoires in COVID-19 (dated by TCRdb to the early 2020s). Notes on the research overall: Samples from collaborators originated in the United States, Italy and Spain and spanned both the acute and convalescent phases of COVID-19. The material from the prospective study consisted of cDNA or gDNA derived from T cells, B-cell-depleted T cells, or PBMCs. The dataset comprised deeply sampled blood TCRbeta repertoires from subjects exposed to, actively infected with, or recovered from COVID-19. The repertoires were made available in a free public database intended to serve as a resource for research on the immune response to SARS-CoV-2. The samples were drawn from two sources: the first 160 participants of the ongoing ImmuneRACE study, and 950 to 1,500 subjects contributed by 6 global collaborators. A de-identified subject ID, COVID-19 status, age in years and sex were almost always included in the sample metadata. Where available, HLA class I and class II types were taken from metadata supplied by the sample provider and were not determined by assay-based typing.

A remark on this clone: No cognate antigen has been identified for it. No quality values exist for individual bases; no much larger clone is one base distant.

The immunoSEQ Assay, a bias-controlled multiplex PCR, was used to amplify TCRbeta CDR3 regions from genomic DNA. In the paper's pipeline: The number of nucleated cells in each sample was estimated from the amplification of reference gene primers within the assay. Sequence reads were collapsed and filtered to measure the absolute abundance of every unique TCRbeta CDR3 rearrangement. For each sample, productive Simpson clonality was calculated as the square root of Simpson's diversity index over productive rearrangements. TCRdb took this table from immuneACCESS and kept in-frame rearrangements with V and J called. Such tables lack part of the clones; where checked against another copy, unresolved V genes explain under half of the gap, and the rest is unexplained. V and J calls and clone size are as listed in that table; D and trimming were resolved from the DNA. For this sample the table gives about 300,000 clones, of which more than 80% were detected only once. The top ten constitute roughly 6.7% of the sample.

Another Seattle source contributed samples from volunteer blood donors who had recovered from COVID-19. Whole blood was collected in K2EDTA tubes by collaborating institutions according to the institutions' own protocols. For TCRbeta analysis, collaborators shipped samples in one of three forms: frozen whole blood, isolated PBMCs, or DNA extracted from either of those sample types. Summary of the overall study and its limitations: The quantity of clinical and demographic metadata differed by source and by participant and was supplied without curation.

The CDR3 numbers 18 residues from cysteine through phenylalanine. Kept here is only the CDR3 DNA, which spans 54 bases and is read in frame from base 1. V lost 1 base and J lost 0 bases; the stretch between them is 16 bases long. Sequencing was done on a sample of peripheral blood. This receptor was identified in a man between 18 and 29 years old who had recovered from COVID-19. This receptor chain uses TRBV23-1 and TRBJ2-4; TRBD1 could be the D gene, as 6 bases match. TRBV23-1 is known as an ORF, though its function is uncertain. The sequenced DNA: TGCGCCAGCAGTCAATTAGGGCACAGGGCTTTAGCCAAAAACATTCAGTACTTC. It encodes CASSQLGHRALAKNIQYF.